This T cell receptor beta chain was sequenced during a study of T cell responses to AZD1222 COVID-19 vaccine. Profiling relied on immunoSEQ multiplex PCR, and the TCRdb table lists in-frame clones only, not all of them. Among some 180,000 clones listed, more than 80% were seen once. Germline CDR1 is SEHNR and CDR2 is FQNEAQ (reference sequence). There are 14 residues in the CDR3. Trimming took 5 bases from V and 2 from J; bases not matched to a gene: 4. The J gene is TRBJ2-5, the V gene TRBV7-9, with 8 positions matching TRBD1. This TCR came from an adult who received the MenACWY meningococcal vaccine as a control. The sequencing here drew on peripheral blood, taken 28 days after the second dose of the MenACWY control vaccine. CDR3: CASSKGQVQETQYF. The DNA of the CDR3 is TGTGCCAGCAGCAAGGGACAGGTACAAGAGACCCAGTACTTC.